This TCR beta chain was documented in a study of blood T cell repertoires in COVID-19. The wider study: Specimens from acute and convalescent COVID-19 originated in the United States, Italy and Spain. The cDNA or gDNA used as material had been derived from T cells, B-cell-depleted T cells, or PBMCs.

Those enrolled in Seattle joined during active infection and were followed longitudinally afterward. The V end lost 5 bases, the J end lost 0 bases, and 12 bases lay between the germline ends. From germline, CDR1 is SGHTA and CDR2 FQGTGA. The CDR3 is 15 amino acids. Original data processing: The authors estimated nucleated cell counts from reference gene primer amplification. Using immunoSEQ multiplex PCR, the repertoire was profiled, and TCRdb retains in-frame clones only, with some absent. The V and J calls and clone size come from that table; D and trimming were worked out from the DNA. The data contain about 300,000 clones, roughly 84% of them singletons.

Input material: peripheral blood. The rearrangement joins TRBV7-3 to TRBJ2-3; D might be TRBD1 (5 bases). This clonotype originated in a human donor with COVID-19, enrolled during active disease. The donor label of this sample is uncertain. For the CDR3, the DNA is TGTGCCAGCAGCGTAGGACACATTAGCACAGATACGCAGTATTTT. Its protein is CASSVGHISTDTQYF.